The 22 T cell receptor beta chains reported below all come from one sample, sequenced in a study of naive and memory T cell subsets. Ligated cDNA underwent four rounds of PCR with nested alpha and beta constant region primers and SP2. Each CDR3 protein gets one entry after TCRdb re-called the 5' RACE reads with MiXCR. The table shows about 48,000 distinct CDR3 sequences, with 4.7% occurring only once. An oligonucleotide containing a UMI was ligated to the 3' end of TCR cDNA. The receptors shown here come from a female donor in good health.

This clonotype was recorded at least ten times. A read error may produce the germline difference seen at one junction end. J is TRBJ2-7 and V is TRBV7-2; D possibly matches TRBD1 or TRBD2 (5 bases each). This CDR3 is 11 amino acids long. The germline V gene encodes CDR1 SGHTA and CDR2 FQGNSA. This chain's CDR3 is CASSAPGLANF. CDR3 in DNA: TGTGCCAGCAGCGCCCCGGGGCTAGCAAACTTC.

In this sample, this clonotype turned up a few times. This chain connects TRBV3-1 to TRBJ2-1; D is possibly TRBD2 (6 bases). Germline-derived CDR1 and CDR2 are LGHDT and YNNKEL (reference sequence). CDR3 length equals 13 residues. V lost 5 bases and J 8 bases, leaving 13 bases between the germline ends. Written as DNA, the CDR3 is TGTGCCAGCAGCTTACGACTAGAGCATGAGCAGTTCTTC. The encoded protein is CASSLRLEHEQFF.

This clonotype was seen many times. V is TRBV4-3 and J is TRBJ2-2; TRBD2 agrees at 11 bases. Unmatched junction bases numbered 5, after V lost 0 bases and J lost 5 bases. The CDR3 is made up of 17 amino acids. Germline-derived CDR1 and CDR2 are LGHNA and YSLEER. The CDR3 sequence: CASSQDALAGVTGELFF. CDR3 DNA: TGCGCCAGCAGCCAAGACGCACTAGCGGGAGTTACCGGGGAGCTGTTTTTT.

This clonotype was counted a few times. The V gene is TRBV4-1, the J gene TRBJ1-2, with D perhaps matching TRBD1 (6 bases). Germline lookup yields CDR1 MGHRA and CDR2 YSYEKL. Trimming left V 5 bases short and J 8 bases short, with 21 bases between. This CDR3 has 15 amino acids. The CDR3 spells CASSNPQGTIGGYTF. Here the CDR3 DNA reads TGCGCCAGCAGCAACCCACAGGGTACAATCGGCGGCTACACCTTC.

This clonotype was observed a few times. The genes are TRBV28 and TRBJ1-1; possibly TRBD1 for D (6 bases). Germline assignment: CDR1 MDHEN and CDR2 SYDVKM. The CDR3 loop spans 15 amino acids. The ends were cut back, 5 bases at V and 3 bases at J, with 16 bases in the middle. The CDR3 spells CASSPLRGAYTEAFF. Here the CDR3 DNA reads TGTGCCAGCAGTCCCTTGAGGGGGGCGTACACTGAAGCTTTCTTT.

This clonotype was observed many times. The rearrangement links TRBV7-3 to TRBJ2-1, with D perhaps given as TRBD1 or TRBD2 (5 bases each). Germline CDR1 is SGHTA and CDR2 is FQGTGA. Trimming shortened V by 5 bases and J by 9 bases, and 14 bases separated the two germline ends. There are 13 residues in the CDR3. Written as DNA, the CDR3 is TGTGCCAGCAGCGAGACAGTAGAGGGTGAGCAGTTCTTC. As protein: CASSETVEGEQFF.

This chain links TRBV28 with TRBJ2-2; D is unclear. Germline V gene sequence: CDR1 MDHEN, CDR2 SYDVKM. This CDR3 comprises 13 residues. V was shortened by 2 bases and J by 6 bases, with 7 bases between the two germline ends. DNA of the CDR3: TGTGCCAGCAGTTTACTGGGTGCCGGGGAGCTGTTTTTT. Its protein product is CASSLLGAGELFF.

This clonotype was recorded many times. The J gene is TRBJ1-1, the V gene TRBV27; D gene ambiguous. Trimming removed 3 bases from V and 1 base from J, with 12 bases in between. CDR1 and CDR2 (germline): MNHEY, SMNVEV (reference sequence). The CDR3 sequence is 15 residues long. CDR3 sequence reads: CASSFLRTENTEAFF. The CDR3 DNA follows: TGTGCCAGCAGTTTCCTCCGGACCGAGAACACTGAAGCTTTCTTT.

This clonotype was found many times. The CDR3 region is CSVEDVIGQGGYEQYF. Here the CDR3 DNA reads TGCAGCGTTGAAGATGTAATCGGACAGGGAGGCTACGAGCAGTACTTC. The J gene is TRBJ2-7, the V gene TRBV29-1, with 8 positions matching TRBD1. Germline V gene data show CDR1 as SQVTM and CDR2 as ANQGSEA. There are 16 residues in the CDR3. The V segment lost 0 bases and the J segment 3 bases; nucleotides outside the gene matches: 10.

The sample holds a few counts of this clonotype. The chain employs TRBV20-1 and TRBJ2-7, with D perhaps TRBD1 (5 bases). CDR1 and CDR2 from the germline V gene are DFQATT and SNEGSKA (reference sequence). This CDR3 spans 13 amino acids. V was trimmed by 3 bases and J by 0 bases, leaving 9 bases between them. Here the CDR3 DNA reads TGCAGTGCTAGTGGTGACAGCTCCTACGAGCAGTACTTC. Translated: CSASGDSSYEQYF.

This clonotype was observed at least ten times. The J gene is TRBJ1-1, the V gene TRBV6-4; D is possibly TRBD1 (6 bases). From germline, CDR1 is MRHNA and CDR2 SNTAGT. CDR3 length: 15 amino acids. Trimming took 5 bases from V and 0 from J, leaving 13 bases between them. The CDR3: CASSSGPGVNTEAFF. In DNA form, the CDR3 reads TGTGCCAGCAGTTCGGGGCCAGGGGTGAACACTGAAGCTTTCTTT.

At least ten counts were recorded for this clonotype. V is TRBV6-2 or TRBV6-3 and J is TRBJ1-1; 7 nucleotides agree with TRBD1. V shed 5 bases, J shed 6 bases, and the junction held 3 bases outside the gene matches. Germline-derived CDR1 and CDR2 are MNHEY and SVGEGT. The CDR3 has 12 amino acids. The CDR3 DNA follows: TGTGCCAGCAGTCCACAGGGGCCTGAAGCTTTCTTT. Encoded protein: CASSPQGPEAFF.

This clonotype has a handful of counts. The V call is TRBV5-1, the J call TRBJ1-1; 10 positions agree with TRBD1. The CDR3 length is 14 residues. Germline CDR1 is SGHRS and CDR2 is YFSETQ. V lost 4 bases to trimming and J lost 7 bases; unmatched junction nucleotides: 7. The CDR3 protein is CASSPRQGAGEAFF. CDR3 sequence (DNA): TGCGCCAGCAGCCCCAGACAGGGGGCGGGTGAAGCTTTCTTT.

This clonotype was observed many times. The DNA of the CDR3 is TGCAGCGTTGATCTTAAGGGACGGCCGAACACCGGGGAGCTGTTTTTT. This translates into CSVDLKGRPNTGELFF. This chain links TRBV29-1 with TRBJ2-2, with D perhaps assigned TRBD1 or TRBD2 (5 bases each). CDR1 is SQVTM, CDR2 ANQGSEA, per germline. Trimming removed 3 bases at V and 0 bases at J, with 14 bases between. The length of the CDR3 is 16 residues.

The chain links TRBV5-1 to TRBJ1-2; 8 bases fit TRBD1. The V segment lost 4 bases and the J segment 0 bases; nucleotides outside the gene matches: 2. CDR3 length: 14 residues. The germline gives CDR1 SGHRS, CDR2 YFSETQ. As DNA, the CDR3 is TGCGCCAGCAGCCCGGACAGGGCTAACTATGGCTACACCTTC. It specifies CASSPDRANYGYTF.

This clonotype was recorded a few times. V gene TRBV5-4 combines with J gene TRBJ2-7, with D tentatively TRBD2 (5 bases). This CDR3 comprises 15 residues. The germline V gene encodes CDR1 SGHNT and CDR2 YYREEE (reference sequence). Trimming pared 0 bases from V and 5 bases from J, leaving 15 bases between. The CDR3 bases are TGTGCCAGCAGCTTGGGGACCTCGGGGAACGACGAGCAGTACTTC. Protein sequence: CASSLGTSGNDEQYF.

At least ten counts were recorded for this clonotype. This CDR3 is CASVASAAGANVLTF. Written as DNA, the CDR3 is TGTGCCAGCGTCGCCTCGGCGGCTGGGGCCAACGTCCTGACTTTC. The chain combines TRBV28 with TRBJ2-6; D gene uncertain. Germline V gives CDR1 MDHEN, CDR2 SYDVKM. The CDR3 is 15 amino acids. Trimming cost V 8 bases and J 2 bases, with 13 bases left between them.

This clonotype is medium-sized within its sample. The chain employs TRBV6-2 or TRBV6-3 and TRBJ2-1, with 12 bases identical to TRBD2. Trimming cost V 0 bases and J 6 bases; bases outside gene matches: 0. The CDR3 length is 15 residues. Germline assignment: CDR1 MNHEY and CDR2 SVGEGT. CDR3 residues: CASSYSTSGSNEQFF. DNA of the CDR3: TGTGCCAGCAGTTACTCGACTAGCGGGAGCAATGAGCAGTTCTTC.

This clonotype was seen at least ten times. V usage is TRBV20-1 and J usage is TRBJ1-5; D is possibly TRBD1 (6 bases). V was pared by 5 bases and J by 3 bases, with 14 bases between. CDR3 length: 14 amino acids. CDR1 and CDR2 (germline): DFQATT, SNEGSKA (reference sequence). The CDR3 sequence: CSAAGTGYNQPQHF. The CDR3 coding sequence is TGCAGTGCTGCCGGAACAGGGTACAATCAGCCCCAGCATTTT.

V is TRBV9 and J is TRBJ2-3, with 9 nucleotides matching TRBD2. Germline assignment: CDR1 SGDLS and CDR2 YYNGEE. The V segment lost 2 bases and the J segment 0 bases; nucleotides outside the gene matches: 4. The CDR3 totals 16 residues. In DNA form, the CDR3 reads TGTGCCAGCAGCGTCATGACTAGCGGTAGCACAGATACGCAGTATTTT. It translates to CASSVMTSGSTDTQYF. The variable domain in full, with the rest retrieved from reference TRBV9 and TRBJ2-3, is DSGVTQTPKHLITATGQRVTLRCSPRSGDLSVYWYQQSLDQGLQFLIQYYNGEERAKGNILERFSAQQFPDLHSELNLSSLELGDSALYFCASSVMTSGSTDTQYFGPGTRLTVL.

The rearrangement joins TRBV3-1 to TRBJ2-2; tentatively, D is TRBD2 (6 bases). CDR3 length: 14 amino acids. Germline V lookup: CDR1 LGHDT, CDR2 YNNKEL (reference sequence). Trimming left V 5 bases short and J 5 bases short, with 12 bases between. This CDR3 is CASSRSGQTGELFF. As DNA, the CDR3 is TGTGCCAGCAGCAGGAGCGGGCAAACCGGGGAGCTGTTTTTT.

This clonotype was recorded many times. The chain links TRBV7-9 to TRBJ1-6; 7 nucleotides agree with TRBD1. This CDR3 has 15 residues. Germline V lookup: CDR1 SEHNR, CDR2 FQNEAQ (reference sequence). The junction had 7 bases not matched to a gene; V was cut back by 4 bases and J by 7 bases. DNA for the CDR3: TGTGCCAGCAGCTCGATGACAGGGCGGAATTCACCCCTCCACTTT. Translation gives CASSSMTGRNSPLHF.